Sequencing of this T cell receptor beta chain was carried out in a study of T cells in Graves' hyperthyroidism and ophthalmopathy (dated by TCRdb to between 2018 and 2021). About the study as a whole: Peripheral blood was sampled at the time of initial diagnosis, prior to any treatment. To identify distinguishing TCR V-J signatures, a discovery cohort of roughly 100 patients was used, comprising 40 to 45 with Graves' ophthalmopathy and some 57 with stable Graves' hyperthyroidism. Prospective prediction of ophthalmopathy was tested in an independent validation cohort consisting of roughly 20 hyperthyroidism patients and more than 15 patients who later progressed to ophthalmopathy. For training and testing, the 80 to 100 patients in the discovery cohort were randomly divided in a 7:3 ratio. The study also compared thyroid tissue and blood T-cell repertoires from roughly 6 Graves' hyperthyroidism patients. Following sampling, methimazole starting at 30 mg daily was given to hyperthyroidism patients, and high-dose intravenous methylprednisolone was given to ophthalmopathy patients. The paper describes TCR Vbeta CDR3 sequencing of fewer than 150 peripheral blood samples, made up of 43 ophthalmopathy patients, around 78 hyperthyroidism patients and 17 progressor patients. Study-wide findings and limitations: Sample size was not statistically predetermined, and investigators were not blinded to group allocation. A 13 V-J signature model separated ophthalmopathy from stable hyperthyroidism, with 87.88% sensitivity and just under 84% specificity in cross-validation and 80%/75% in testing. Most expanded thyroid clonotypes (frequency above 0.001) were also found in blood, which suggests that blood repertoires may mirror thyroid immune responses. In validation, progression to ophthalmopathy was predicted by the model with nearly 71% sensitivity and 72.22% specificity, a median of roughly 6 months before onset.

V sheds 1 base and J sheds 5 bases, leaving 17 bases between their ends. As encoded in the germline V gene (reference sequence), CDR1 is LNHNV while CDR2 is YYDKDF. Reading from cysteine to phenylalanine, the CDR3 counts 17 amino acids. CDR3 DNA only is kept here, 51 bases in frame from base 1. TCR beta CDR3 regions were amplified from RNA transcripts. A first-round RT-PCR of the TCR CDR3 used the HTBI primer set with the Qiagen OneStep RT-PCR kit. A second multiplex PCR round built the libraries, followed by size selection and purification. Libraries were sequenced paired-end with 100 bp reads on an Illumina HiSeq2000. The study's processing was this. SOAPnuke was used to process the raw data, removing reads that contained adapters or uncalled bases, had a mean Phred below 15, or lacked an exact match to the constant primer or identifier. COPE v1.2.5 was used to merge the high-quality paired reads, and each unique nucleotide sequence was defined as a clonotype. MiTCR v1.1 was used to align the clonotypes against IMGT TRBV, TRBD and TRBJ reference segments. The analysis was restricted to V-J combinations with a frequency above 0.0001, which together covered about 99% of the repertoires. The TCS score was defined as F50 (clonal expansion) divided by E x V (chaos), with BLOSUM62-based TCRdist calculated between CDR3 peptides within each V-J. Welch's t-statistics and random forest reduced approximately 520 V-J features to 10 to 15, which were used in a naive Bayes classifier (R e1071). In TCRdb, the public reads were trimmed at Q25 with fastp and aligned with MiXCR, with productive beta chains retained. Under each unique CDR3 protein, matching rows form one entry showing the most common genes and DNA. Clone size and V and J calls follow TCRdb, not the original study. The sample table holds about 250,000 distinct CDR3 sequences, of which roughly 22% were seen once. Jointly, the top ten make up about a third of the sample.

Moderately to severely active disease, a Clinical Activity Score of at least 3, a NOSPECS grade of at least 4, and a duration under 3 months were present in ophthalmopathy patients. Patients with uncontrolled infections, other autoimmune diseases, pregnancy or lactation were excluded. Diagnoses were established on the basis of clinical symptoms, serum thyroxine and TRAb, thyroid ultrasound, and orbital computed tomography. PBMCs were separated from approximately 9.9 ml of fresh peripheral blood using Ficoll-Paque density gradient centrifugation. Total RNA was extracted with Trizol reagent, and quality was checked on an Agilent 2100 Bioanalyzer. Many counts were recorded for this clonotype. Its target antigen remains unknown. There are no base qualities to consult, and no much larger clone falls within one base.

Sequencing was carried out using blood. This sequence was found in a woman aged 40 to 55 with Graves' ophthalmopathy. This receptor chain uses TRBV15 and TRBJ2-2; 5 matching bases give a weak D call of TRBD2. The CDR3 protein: CATSRALAPRLTGELFF. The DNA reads TGTGCCACCAGCAGAGCTCTAGCCCCGCGGTTGACCGGGGAGCTGTTTTTT.